This T cell receptor beta chain was observed in a study of T cells in localized non-small cell lung cancer. Study observations and caveats: The tumor had only one region sequenced, so heterogeneity remains possible. Exceeding tumor, uninvolved adjacent lung had the highest T cell clonality. For the top 100 tumor clones, a median about 57 also appeared in adjacent lung. Longer overall survival associated with higher blood T cell density; shorter survival with higher adjacent-lung clonality.

The length of the CDR3 is 13 residues. Per the germline V gene, CDR1 is SGHRS and CDR2 is YFSETQ. The data were produced by immunoSEQ multiplex PCR, yet TCRdb's version contains in-frame clones alone and is incomplete. This table holds tens of thousands of clones, roughly 91% found once. Comment on this clone: What it recognizes is unknown.

This sequence was found in a woman aged 40-70 years with stage I squamous cell lung carcinoma. This specimen was peripheral blood, taken before any cancer treatment. The chain uses TRBV5-1 and TRBJ2-5; possibly TRBD1 for D (6 bases). Gene TRBJ2-7 matches the end of the DNA better, so the J call may be wrong. DNA for the CDR3: TGCGCCAGCTTCGAGGGGGATGCCTACGAGCAGTACTTC. This codes for CASFEGDAYEQYF.